This is a list of T cell receptor beta chains from one sample in a study of blood T cell repertoires in COVID-19. Profiling relied on immunoSEQ multiplex PCR, and the TCRdb table lists in-frame clones only, not all of them. The sample consists of about 100,000 clones, around 85% of them appearing once. The sample was peripheral blood. All receptors come from a woman between 55 and 75 years old with acute or convalescent COVID-19. Both conserved end residues are part of each CDR3. D genes are given only for firm matches. Clone size is given for some rows only: seen once, a few or many times, or a class if the clone is expanded.

>TRBJ2-2|NA|TRBV16|TRBD1
TGTGCCAGCAGTATCCGGGACAGGGCCACCGGGGAGCTGTTTTTT
CASSIRDRATGELFF
>TRBJ2-7|medium-sized|TRBV6-1|NA
TGTGCCAGCAGTGAAGGGTGGCTCGCCTACGAGCAGTACTTC
CASSEGWLAYEQYF
>TRBJ2-2|NA|TRBV2|TRBD2
TGTGCCAGCAGTGTCTTAGGACTAGCGGGGGGTCGGAACACCGGGGAGCTGTTTTTT
CASSVLGLAGGRNTGELFF
>TRBJ1-2|NA|TRBV7-9|TRBD1
TGTGCCAGCAGCCCGGGACAGGACAGCCGGCCCGGGGGCTACACCTTC
CASSPGQDSRPGGYTF
>TRBJ1-2|NA|TRBV28|TRBD1
TGTGCCAGCAGTGGGGACAGGGGGCCTACAACCTATGGCTACACCTTC
CASSGDRGPTTYGYTF
>TRBJ2-2|NA|TRBV5-1|NA
TGCGCCAGCAGCTTGGTTCTCTCCGGGGAGCTGTTTTTT
CASSLVLSGELFF
>TRBJ2-3|once|TRBV6-2/TRBV6-3|TRBD2
TGTGCCAGCAGTTACACGCGGGGGGGCAGTCCAGATACGCAGTATTTT
CASSYTRGGSPDTQYF
>TRBJ2-6|NA|TRBV21-1|NA
TGTGCCAGCCTGCTCCTAGAAACGGATTCTGGGGCCAACGTCCTGACTTTC
CASLLLETDSGANVLTF
>TRBJ2-7|many|TRBV5-6|NA
TGTGCCAGCAGTGAGGGGGGGTTGAGTACGTACGAGCAGTACTTC
CASSEGGLSTYEQYF
>TRBJ2-1|NA|TRBV2|TRBD1
TGTCTGGGGGGACAGGGGATGGGGTATGAGCAGTTCTTC
CLGGQGMGYEQFF
>TRBJ1-2|NA|TRBV2|NA
TGTGCCAGCAGAGGGAGGGGGGTGATCTACTATGGCTACACCTTC
CASRGRGVIYYGYTF
>TRBJ1-1|NA|TRBV29-1|TRBD1
TGCAGTGCCTTCAGGGACAGGATGAACACTGAAGCTTTCTTT
CSAFRDRMNTEAFF
>TRBJ2-3|once|TRBV2|TRBD2
TGTGCCAGCAATCCGGGACTAGCACCCACAGATACGCAGTATTTT
CASNPGLAPTDTQYF
>TRBJ2-5|NA|TRBV28|NA
TGTGCCACCTCTTCGGGGGACCAAGAGACCCAGTACTTC
CATSSGDQETQYF
>TRBJ1-2|NA|TRBV6-4|NA
TGTGCCAGCAGTGACGGGCCTACAGGCTATGGCTACACCTTC
CASSDGPTGYGYTF
>TRBJ2-1|NA|TRBV5-4|TRBD2
TGTGCCAGCAGCTTGGGACTAGCGGGGAGCGCATTGGGAAATGAGCAGTTCTTC
CASSLGLAGSALGNEQFF
>TRBJ2-1|NA|TRBV28|TRBD2
TGTGCCAGCAGTTTGGATCAGGGACTAGTCTTTGATGAGCAGTTCTTC
CASSLDQGLVFDEQFF
>TRBJ2-7|NA|TRBV6-5|NA
TGTGCCAGCAACATTCCGGGTCAGCAGTACTTC
CASNIPGQQYF
>TRBJ1-5|NA|TRBV28|TRBD1
TGTGCCAGCAGTACCGAGACAGGGGGGTACAATCAGCCCCAGCATTTT
CASSTETGGYNQPQHF
>TRBJ1-2|NA|TRBV15|TRBD1
TGTGCCACCAGCAGAGAGCCGCTAACAGGGGGCAAAGTCTACACCTTC
CATSREPLTGGKVYTF
>TRBJ1-1|NA|TRBV5-1|TRBD1
TGCGCCAGCAGGGAAGGGACAGGGAGGGGAAAGAACACTGAAGCTTTCTTT
CASREGTGRGKNTEAFF
>TRBJ2-7|NA|TRBV5-1|TRBD1
TGCGCCAGCAGCCAAGGACAGGGTCCCTACGAGCAGTACTTC
CASSQGQGPYEQYF
>TRBJ1-2|NA|TRBV28|NA
TGTGCCAGCACCTTGGGGCAGGGGACGTATGGCTACACCTTC
CASTLGQGTYGYTF